Each of the 28 T cell receptor beta chains below was sequenced from the same sample in a study of blood T cell repertoires in COVID-19. Clones were read by immunoSEQ multiplex PCR, and TCRdb kept only the in-frame ones, dropping some. Here the sample spans roughly 400,000 clones, approximately 90% being singletons. Sequencing used PBMCs or T cells enriched from blood (not recorded which). The receptors come from a woman between 45 and 65 years old who had recovered from COVID-19.

The genes are TRBV19 and TRBJ1-5; D is possibly TRBD1 (6 bases). The CDR3 is 19 residues long. Germline V lookup: CDR1 LNHDA, CDR2 SQIVND (reference sequence). Trimming took off 7 bases at V and 0 bases at J, with 25 bases between the two ends. The CDR3 region has the DNA TGTGCCAGTACCGAGGAACCGGGACACTTCGCCTTTAGCAATCAGCCCCAGCATTTT. It specifies CASTEEPGHFAFSNQPQHF.

The chain couples TRBV19 to TRBJ1-2, with TRBD1 matching 7 bases. The CDR3 runs 14 residues. V lost 2 bases, J lost 5 bases, and 5 bases stayed unmatched. Germline CDR1 is LNHDA and CDR2 is SQIVND (reference sequence). In nucleotides, the CDR3 is TGTGCCAGTAGTATATGGCGGACAGGATATGGCTACACCTTC. Its translation: CASSIWRTGYGYTF.

This chain links TRBV3-1 (or the pseudogene TRBV3-2) with TRBJ1-4; unclear D gene. Trimming took off 0 bases at V and 5 bases at J, with 10 bases between the two ends. The CDR3 runs to 15 residues. From germline, CDR1 is LGHDT and CDR2 YNNKEL (reference sequence). CDR3 amino acids: CASSQEAGRNEKLFF. The CDR3 bases are TGTGCCAGCAGCCAAGAGGCGGGTAGAAATGAAAAACTGTTTTTT.

The V call is TRBV9, the J call TRBJ1-6; no clear D. The V end lost 5 bases, the J end lost 6 bases, and 12 bases lay between the germline ends. Germline V CDR1 and CDR2: SGDLS, YYNGEE. The length of the CDR3 is 14 residues. CDR3 nucleotides: TGTGCCAGCAGTCCCTTCCCCCTTAATTCACCCCTCCACTTT. This translates into CASSPFPLNSPLHF.

The chain employs TRBV15 and TRBJ2-5, with D tentatively TRBD1 (7 bases). Germline lookup yields CDR1 LNHNV and CDR2 YYDKDF (reference sequence). V was cut by 3 bases and J by 6 bases, with 11 bases left in between. The CDR3 has 13 amino acids. DNA for the CDR3: TGTGCCACCAGCAGGGCGGGACAGAAGACCCAGTACTTC. Its translation: CATSRAGQKTQYF.

J is TRBJ2-1 and V is TRBV3-1 (or the pseudogene TRBV3-2); 7 positions match TRBD2. The CDR3 loop spans 12 amino acids. After removal of 7 bases from V and 10 bases from J, the junction contained 7 bases not matched to a gene. Germline V gene lookup returns CDR1 LGHDT and CDR2 YNNKEL (reference sequence). The CDR3 DNA reads TGTGCCAGCATCTCGGTGGGGGGGGAGCAGTTCTTC. This codes for CASISVGGEQFF.

This chain joins TRBV7-3 and TRBJ2-3; 13 bases are a match to TRBD2. The CDR3 has 16 residues. The V gene end was trimmed by 4 bases and the J gene end by 4 bases; junction bases not matched to a gene: 5. In germline, CDR1 is SGHTA, CDR2 FQGTGA. CDR3 residues: CASSSRTSGGSDTQYF. The DNA of the CDR3 is TGTGCCAGCAGCTCGAGGACTAGCGGGGGATCAGATACGCAGTATTTT.

V is TRBV7-2 and J is TRBJ2-2; maybe TRBD1 (6 bases). V was cut by 6 bases and J by 3 bases, with 14 bases left in between. This CDR3 is 15 amino acids long. Germline V lookup: CDR1 SGHTA, CDR2 FQGNSA. Written as DNA, the CDR3 is TGTGCCAGCAGAAATCGGGCAGGGGACACCGGGGAGCTGTTTTTT. This gives the protein CASRNRAGDTGELFF. Filled out from reference TRBV7-2 and TRBJ2-2, the complete variable domain reads GAGVSQSPSNKVTEKGKDVELRCDPISGHTALYWYRQSLGQGLEFLIYFQGNSAPDKSGLPSDRFSAERTGGSVSTLTIQRTQQEDSAVYLCASRNRAGDTGELFFGEGSRLTVL.

In this sample, this clone turned up a few times. V and J are TRBV11-2 and TRBJ2-1; TRBD1 might be the D (6 bases). CDR1 is SGHAT and CDR2 is FQNNGV in the germline V gene. V was cut by 5 bases and J by 3 bases, with 17 bases left in between. CDR3 length: 16 amino acids. CDR3 sequence (DNA): TGTGCCAGCAGCCCAACCGGGACACATAACTACAATGAGCAGTTCTTC. Translating it yields CASSPTGTHNYNEQFF.

This clone was recorded once. J is TRBJ2-7 and V is TRBV27; 7 bases map to TRBD1. Germline CDR1 is MNHEY and CDR2 is SMNVEV (reference sequence). The CDR3 spans 13 residues. The trim removed 5 bases at V and 1 base at J, leaving 2 bases unmatched. The CDR3 nucleotides read TGTGCCAGCAGTCCGGGACAGTCCTACGAGCAGTACTTC. Its translation is CASSPGQSYEQYF.

Written as DNA, the CDR3 is TGTGCCAGCAGCCGCGGGGGGGCGGGGACCCAGTACTTC. Translating gives CASSRGGAGTQYF. V is TRBV11-3 and J is TRBJ2-5; 9 bases align to TRBD2. Trimming took 5 bases from V and 7 from J; bases not matched to a gene: 5. Germline V gene data show CDR1 as SGHNT and CDR2 as YENEEA. The CDR3 has 13 residues.

J is TRBJ2-1 and V is TRBV5-1; 8 nucleotides align to TRBD2. With 4 bases clipped from V and 8 bases from J, the junction kept 14 bases outside the gene matches. The CDR3 totals 16 residues. Germline CDR1 is SGHRS and CDR2 is YFSETQ. CDR3 nucleotides: TGCGCCAGCAGCGGCTCCGGGACTAGATCCATCGATGAGCAGTTCTTC. Its translation is CASSGSGTRSIDEQFF.

The chain links TRBV3-1 (or the pseudogene TRBV3-2) to TRBJ2-2, with 9 bases lining up with TRBD2. The V gene's germline CDR1 is LGHDT and CDR2 YNNKEL (reference sequence). Trimming removed 0 bases from V and 3 bases from J; junction bases left unmatched: 5. The CDR3 has 17 residues. The CDR3 DNA is TGTGCCAGCAGCCAAGATAGGGTAGCGGGGGACACCGGGGAGCTGTTTTTT. Residues: CASSQDRVAGDTGELFF.

This clone was detected a few times. The chain carries TRBV25-1 and TRBJ1-4, with 7 bases lining up with TRBD1. Germline values: CDR1 MGHDK, CDR2 SYGVNS. There are 15 residues in the CDR3. V trimming: 5 bases; J trimming: 3 bases; junction bases outside the gene matches: 6. This CDR3 is CASSISGQPNEKLFF. The CDR3 bases are TGTGCCAGCAGTATTTCGGGACAGCCTAATGAAAAACTGTTTTTT.

The V gene is TRBV6-2 or TRBV6-3, the J gene TRBJ1-2; D ambiguous. The germline CDR1 and CDR2 sequences are MNHEY and SVGEGT. CDR3 size: 14 residues. Trimming stripped 5 bases from V and 3 bases from J, with 13 bases between. CDR3: CASSPRGIYYGYTF. The CDR3 coding sequence is TGTGCCAGCAGTCCCCGAGGGATATACTATGGCTACACCTTC.

The chain recombines TRBV12-3 or TRBV12-4 with TRBJ1-1, with no clear D. V lost 5 bases and J lost 1, with 8 bases in between. The CDR3 is made up of 13 amino acids. Written as DNA, the CDR3 is TGTGCCAGCAGTCTAAGCACGAACACTGAAGCTTTCTTT. Translating gives CASSLSTNTEAFF.

The CDR3 spells CASSFTAGGNTEAFF. The CDR3 nucleotides read TGTGCCAGCAGCTTTACGGCAGGGGGCAACACTGAAGCTTTCTTT. The V gene is TRBV7-6, the J gene TRBJ1-1, with TRBD1 matching 8 bases. From germline, CDR1 is SGHVS and CDR2 FNYEAQ. This CDR3 spans 15 amino acids. The trim removed 3 bases at V and 2 bases at J, leaving 5 bases unmatched.

The V and J genes are TRBV19 and TRBJ1-1; 7 nucleotides agree with TRBD1. Germline V gene lookup returns CDR1 LNHDA and CDR2 SQIVND (reference sequence). The CDR3 is 15 residues long. J was trimmed by 0 bases and V by 2 bases; bases with no gene match: 3. The CDR3 region is CASSISGGLNTEAFF. The CDR3 DNA is TGTGCCAGTAGTATATCAGGGGGGTTGAACACTGAAGCTTTCTTT.

The chain combines TRBV9 with TRBJ1-1; 11 bases are a match to TRBD1. V shed 4 bases and J 4 bases; nucleotides not matched to a gene: 6. Germline CDR1 reads SGDLS; CDR2 reads YYNGEE. There are 15 residues in the CDR3. The CDR3 coding sequence is TGTGCCAGCAGCCCAGGGGACAGGGGGGGCACTGAAGCTTTCTTT. It codes for CASSPGDRGGTEAFF.

The chain recombines TRBV6-2 or TRBV6-3 with TRBJ1-2; 7 bases match TRBD1. With V trimmed by 3 bases and J by 5 bases, 9 bases remained unmatched. Germline-derived CDR1 and CDR2 are MNHEY and SVGEGT. The CDR3 has 15 amino acids. The DNA of the CDR3 is TGTGCCAGCAGTTATACCGGGACAGACCTTTATGGCTACACCTTC. Its translation: CASSYTGTDLYGYTF.

Only a few counts were recorded for this clone. CDR3 in DNA: TGCGCCAGCTGTGGGGAGGGGACATACACCGGGGAGCTGTTTTTT. Translating gives CASCGEGTYTGELFF. The chain couples TRBV4-1 to TRBJ2-2; the D gene is possibly TRBD2 (7 bases). The CDR3 is made up of 15 amino acids. CDR1 MGHRA and CDR2 YSYEKL come from the germline V gene. Deletions cut 8 bases from V and 3 bases from J, with 16 bases between.

The J gene is TRBJ2-3, the V gene TRBV4-1, with a weak D call TRBD1 (6 bases). Germline-derived CDR1 and CDR2 are MGHRA and YSYEKL. V shed 3 bases and J shed 1 base, with 14 bases lying between them. The CDR3 has 16 amino acids. CDR3 coding DNA: TGCGCCAGCAGCCAGTCACCGGGACACGGCACAGATACGCAGTATTTT. Translating gives CASSQSPGHGTDTQYF.

V is TRBV30 and J is TRBJ1-1; D remains ambiguous. The CDR3 contains 13 residues. Trimming shortened V by 0 bases and J by 5 bases, and 10 bases separated the two germline ends. Germline V gene lookup returns CDR1 GTSNPN and CDR2 SVGIG (reference sequence). The CDR3 DNA follows: TGTGCCTGGAGTGTTGGAGTACGGACTGAAGCTTTCTTT. This sequence encodes CAWSVGVRTEAFF.

The chain joins TRBV18 to TRBJ2-1; 8 nucleotides line up with TRBD1. Germline loops: CDR1 KGHSH, CDR2 LQKENI. The J segment lost 8 bases and the V segment lost 3 bases, leaving 6 bases of the junction unmatched. CDR3 size: 14 residues. The CDR3 coding sequence is TGTGCCAGCTCACCGGACAGGGTTAAAGATGAGCAGTTCTTC. Encoded protein: CASSPDRVKDEQFF.

The genes are TRBV5-1 and TRBJ1-5; 11 bases line up with TRBD1. This CDR3 region has 16 residues. V dropped 5 bases and J dropped 4; count of bases not matched to a gene: 8. Germline V CDR1 and CDR2: SGHRS, YFSETQ. CDR3 DNA sequence: TGCGCCAGCAGTATCGGGACAGGGGGTGGGAATCAGCCCCAGCATTTT. Its translation is CASSIGTGGGNQPQHF.

The rearrangement joins TRBV4-1 to TRBJ2-1, with 11 nucleotides matching TRBD2. CDR1 and CDR2 (germline): MGHRA, YSYEKL. The V and J ends lost 0 bases and 10 bases, in that order; junction bases with no gene match: 8. CDR3 size: 16 residues. CDR3 DNA sequence: TGCGCCAGCAGCCAAGAGGGACTAGCGGCCCCGGGGGAGCAGTTCTTC. The encoded protein is CASSQEGLAAPGEQFF.

The CDR3 DNA reads TGTGCCAGCAGCTCCCTTACAGATCAGCCCCAGCATTTT. This codes for CASSSLTDQPQHF. The gene calls are TRBV7-8 and TRBJ1-5; D remains ambiguous. Germline assignment: CDR1 SGHVS and CDR2 FQNEAQ. This CDR3 spans 13 amino acids. The ends were cut back, 4 bases at V and 5 bases at J, with 9 bases in the middle. Using reference TRBV7-8 and TRBJ1-5 for the parts outside the CDR3, the full variable domain is GAGVSQSPRYKVAKRGQDVALRCDPISGHVSLFWYQQALGQGPEFLTYFQNEAQLDKSGLPSDRFFAERPEGSVSTLKIQRTQQEDSAVYLCASSSLTDQPQHFGDGTRLSIL.

The CDR3 DNA is TGTGCCTGGAGTGTATCACCCAAGGGGTATGGCTACACCTTC. It codes for CAWSVSPKGYGYTF. The V call is TRBV30, the J call TRBJ1-2, with TRBD1 as a possible D gene (5 bases). CDR1 is GTSNPN, CDR2 SVGIG, per germline (reference sequence). The V gene lost 0 bases and the J gene lost 5 bases, with 13 bases spanning the gap. This CDR3 spans 14 amino acids.